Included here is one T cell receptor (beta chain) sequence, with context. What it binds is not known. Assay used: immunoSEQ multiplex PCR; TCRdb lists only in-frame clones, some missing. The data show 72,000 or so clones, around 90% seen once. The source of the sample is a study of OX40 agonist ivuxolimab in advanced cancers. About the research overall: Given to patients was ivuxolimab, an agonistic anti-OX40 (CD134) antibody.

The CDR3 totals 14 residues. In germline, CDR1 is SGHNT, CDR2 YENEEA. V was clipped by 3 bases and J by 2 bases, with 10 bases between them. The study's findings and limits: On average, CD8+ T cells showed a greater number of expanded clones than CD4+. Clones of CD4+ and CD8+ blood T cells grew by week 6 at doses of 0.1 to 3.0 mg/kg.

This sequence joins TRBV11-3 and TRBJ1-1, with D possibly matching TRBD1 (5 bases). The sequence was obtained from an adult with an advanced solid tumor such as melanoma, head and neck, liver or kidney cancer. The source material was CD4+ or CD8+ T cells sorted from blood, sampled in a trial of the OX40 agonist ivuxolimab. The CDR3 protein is CASSFRGVNTEAFF. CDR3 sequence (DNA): TGTGCCAGCAGCTTCCGGGGGGTCAACACTGAAGCTTTCTTT.